This T cell receptor beta chain was obtained from a study of CD8 T cells in ankylosing spondylitis. Study-level points and caveats: Disease-linked clones reportedly showed significant enrichment in matched ankylosing spondylitis synovial fluid. Reactive arthritis synovial fluid and blood were previously reported to contain some motif variants.

About this clonotype itself: As yet, its antigen is unknown. One end of the junction varies from germline; a read error may be responsible.

Libraries for TCR beta were made by quantitative 5'-RACE with molecular barcodes. TCRdb ran MiXCR on the 5' RACE reads and lists one entry per CDR3 protein. The table includes about 100,000 distinct CDR3 sequences, around 10% detected once. Germline lookup yields CDR1 LGHDT and CDR2 YNNKEL (reference sequence). The CDR3 has 14 amino acids. The clonotype originates from a male donor with ankylosing spondylitis or in good health (not recorded which). Sample: blood, either unsorted or a sorted T cell fraction (not recorded which). The rearrangement joins TRBV3-1 to TRBJ2-2; a possible D gene is TRBD2 (5 bases). In nucleotides, the CDR3 is TGTGCCAGCAGCCGCCAAAGGATCACCGGGGAGCCGTTTTTT. Translated, it gives CASSRQRITGEPFF.